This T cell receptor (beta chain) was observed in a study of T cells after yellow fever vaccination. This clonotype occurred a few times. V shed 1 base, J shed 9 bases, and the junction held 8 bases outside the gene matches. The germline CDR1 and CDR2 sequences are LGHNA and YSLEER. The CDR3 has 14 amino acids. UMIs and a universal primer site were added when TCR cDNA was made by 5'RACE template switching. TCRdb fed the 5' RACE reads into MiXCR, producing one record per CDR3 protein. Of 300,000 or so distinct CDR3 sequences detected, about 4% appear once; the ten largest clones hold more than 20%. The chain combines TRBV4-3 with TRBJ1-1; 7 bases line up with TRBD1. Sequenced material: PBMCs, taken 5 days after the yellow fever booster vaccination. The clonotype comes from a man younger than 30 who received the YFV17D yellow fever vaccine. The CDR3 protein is CASSQARGGQKAFF. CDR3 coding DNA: TGCGCCAGCAGCCAAGCCCGGGGGGGACAGAAAGCTTTCTTT.